Considering frequency, the clone carrying this T cell receptor beta chain is medium-sized. The target antigen is unknown. This sample was taken from a study of T cell clusters in autoimmune cytopenias. Study conclusions and caveats: A dominant lymphoma-associated repertoire apparently masked the cluster-lack signature in secondary cytopenia versus chronic lymphocytic leukemia.

Each sample's input was 250 ng genomic DNA, roughly 38,000 genome equivalents. The CDR3 sequence is 13 residues long. The V gene's germline CDR1 is SGHDT and CDR2 YYEEEE. TRB rearrangements were amplified by touch-down multiplex PCR with mixed TRB-A/B primers. TCRdb re-called the multiplex PCR reads and catalogs CDR3 proteins one per entry, DNA excluded. The sample data list some 2,000 distinct CDR3 sequences. The genes are TRBV5-6 and TRBJ2-7; there is no DNA to check the TCRdb D call of TRBD1. Specimen: peripheral blood. The sequence came from a human donor with an autoimmune cytopenia or autoimmune hepatitis (not recorded which). The CDR3: CASSRDLSYEQYF.